This entry features one T cell receptor beta chain sequence. This record belongs to a study of blood T cell repertoires in COVID-19. V lost 5 bases, J lost 8 bases, and 12 bases stayed unmatched. The CDR3 runs to 17 residues. Germline-derived CDR1 and CDR2 are SGHAT and FQNNGV. Produced via immunoSEQ multiplex PCR; TCRdb's table is partial and in-frame only. Among some 350,000 clones listed, roughly 84% were seen once. Sequencing was carried out using PBMCs or T cells enriched from blood (not recorded which). This sequence originates from a woman aged 30 to 39 who had recovered from COVID-19. This sequence joins TRBV11-2 and TRBJ2-1; 13 bases match TRBD2. The CDR3 nucleotides are TGTGCCAGCAGCGACGGCGGTGGGACTAGCGGGATTTATGAGCAGTTCTTC. This encodes CASSDGGGTSGIYEQFF.